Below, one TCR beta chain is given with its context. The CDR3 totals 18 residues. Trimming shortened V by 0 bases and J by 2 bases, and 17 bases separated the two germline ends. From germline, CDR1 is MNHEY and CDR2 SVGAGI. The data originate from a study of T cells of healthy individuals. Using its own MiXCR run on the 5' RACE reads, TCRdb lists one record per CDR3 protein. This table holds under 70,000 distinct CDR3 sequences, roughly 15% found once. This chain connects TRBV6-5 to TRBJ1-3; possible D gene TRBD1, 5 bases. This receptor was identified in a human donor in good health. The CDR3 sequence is CASSYSIPGGGTGNTIYF. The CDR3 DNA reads TGTGCCAGCAGTTACTCGATCCCCGGGGGGGGTACTGGAAACACCATATATTTT.